The 5 T cell receptor beta chains below all came from one sample that was sequenced in a study of T-cell reconstitution after alpha-beta-depleted transplantation in children. For TCRbeta, the library was prepared with unique molecular identifiers. TCRdb redid the calling of the PCR reads with MiXCR, one entry per CDR3 protein. The top ten clones hold about 14% of a sample with 450,000 to 550,000 distinct CDR3 sequences, approximately 10% of them seen once. This specimen consisted of PBMCs, mostly from graft donor cells, obtained 180 days after TCRalphabeta/CD19-depleted stem cell transplant. The receptors stem from a female patient aged 2-9 years who had a stem cell transplant for aplastic anemia, so the T cells may come from the graft donor.

This clonotype was counted between two and nine times. The J gene is TRBJ2-7, the V gene TRBV5-1, with 7 positions matching TRBD1. Unmatched junction bases numbered 6, after V lost 0 bases and J lost 3 bases. Germline V gene lookup returns CDR1 SGHRS and CDR2 YFSETQ. This CDR3 is 15 amino acids long. For the CDR3, the DNA is TGCGCCAGCAGCTTGGCGACAGGGACGGTCTACGAGCAGTACTTC. Encoded protein: CASSLATGTVYEQYF.

There are many counts of this clonotype. The gene calls are TRBV27 and TRBJ2-5, with a possible D match to TRBD2 (6 bases). Germline CDR1 reads MNHEY; CDR2 reads SMNVEV (reference sequence). The CDR3 has 15 amino acids. With 2 bases removed from V and 7 bases from J, the gap between germline ends came to 17 bases. CDR3 protein: CASSLRSGGSGTQYF. As DNA, the CDR3 is TGTGCCAGCAGTTTAAGGTCTGGGGGGTCCGGGACCCAGTACTTC.

This clonotype was picked up many times. The chain carries TRBV15 and TRBJ2-2; D is perhaps TRBD1 (6 bases). V dropped 5 bases and J dropped 1 base, with 8 bases sitting between them. The CDR3 spans 14 residues. The germline V gene has CDR1 LNHNV and CDR2 YYDKDF (reference sequence). Written as DNA, the CDR3 is TGTGCCACCAGCGAGGACAGGAACACCGGGGAGCTGTTTTTT. This codes for CATSEDRNTGELFF.

There are many counts of this clonotype. The rearrangement uses TRBV20-1 and TRBJ1-1, with 9 bases lining up with TRBD1. Germline lookup yields CDR1 DFQATT and CDR2 SNEGSKA (reference sequence). The CDR3 contains 12 residues. The J segment lost 5 bases and the V segment lost 4 bases, leaving 2 bases of the junction unmatched. DNA for the CDR3: TGCAGTGCTACGACAGGGGGAACTGAAGCTTTCTTT. It translates to CSATTGGTEAFF.

The genes are TRBV15 and TRBJ2-7; TRBD2 is a possible D gene (6 bases). The CDR3 extends over 11 amino acids. Germline lookup yields CDR1 LNHNV and CDR2 YYDKDF (reference sequence). Trimming stripped 8 bases from V and 5 bases from J, with 10 bases between. The CDR3 protein is CATSWGDEQYF. For the CDR3, the DNA is TGTGCCACCTCGTGGGGGGACGAGCAGTACTTC.